This T cell receptor (beta chain) was retrieved from a study of beta chain features in type 1 diabetes. The study, taken as a whole, reports: Researchers report that Type 1 diabetes patients had moderately but significantly shorter TCRB CDR3s across all four CD4+ subsets.

As regards this clone: Its antigen is still unknown.

The study reverse transcribed the entire isolated RNA, so it sequenced expressed TCRB transcripts. Profiled with immunoSEQ multiplex PCR; TCRdb holds only in-frame clones, not every one. The repertoire consists of about 700,000 clones, with about an eighth occurring once and the leading ten covering 0.022%. Each of the CD4+ naive, central memory, regulatory and stem cell-like memory populations was sorted via CD45RO/CCR7/CD25/CD127/CD95/CD27. Populations obtained by sorting all exceeded 95% purity. The sequence was collected from a man aged 18 to 29 with type 1 diabetes. The sample taken for sequencing was naive CD4+ T cells from blood.

The CDR3 DNA is TGCGCCAGCAGCGTAACTAGACAGTCGGAGGACACAGATACGCAGTATTTT. This translates into CASSVTRQSEDTDTQYF. V and J are TRBV5-1 and TRBJ2-3; either TRBD1 or TRBD2 may fit D (5 bases each). The V and J ends lost 4 bases and 2 bases respectively, with 20 bases between them. Germline V gives CDR1 SGHRS, CDR2 YFSETQ. The CDR3 contains 17 residues.